These T cell receptor beta chains were read from a single sample in a study of cytomegalovirus exposure and HLA in healthy donors. Using immunoSEQ multiplex PCR, the repertoire was profiled, and TCRdb retains in-frame clones only, with some absent. The sample consists of approximately 92,000 clones, roughly 71% of them appearing once. Material: PBMCs. Receptors originate from a man over 45 in good health and CMV-seronegative. Both conserved end residues are part of each CDR3. The order of the fields is J gene, clone size, D gene, V gene, CDR3 DNA, CDR3 protein. A D gene is named only where the DNA matches it firmly. Some rows mark clone size as missing; the rest say once, few, many or name a class of expanded clone.

>TRBJ1-2|.|TRBD1|TRBV29-1
TGCAGCGTTGAAGAATACAGGGGAGGAGGCTACACCTTC
CSVEEYRGGGYTF
>TRBJ1-1|few|.|TRBV18
TGTGCCAGCTCACCACAGGGGGACACTGAAGCTTTCTTT
CASSPQGDTEAFF
>TRBJ1-1|many|.|TRBV5-1
TGCGCCAGCAGCTTTATCCCTTCGAACACTGAAGCTTTCTTT
CASSFIPSNTEAFF
>TRBJ2-5|.|.|TRBV4-1
TGCGCCAGCAGCCCGGGGGGCAGGGTCCAAGAGACCCAGTACTTC
CASSPGGRVQETQYF
>TRBJ2-4|.|.|TRBV30
TGTGCCTGGGAAGGAGGGGCCAAAAACATTCAGTACTTC
CAWEGGAKNIQYF
>TRBJ1-6|.|.|TRBV6-6
TGTGCCAGCCGCTCAGGGAATCCTTCTAATTCACCCCTCCACTTT
CASRSGNPSNSPLHF
>TRBJ2-2|few|TRBD1|TRBV5-6
TGTGCCAGCAGCTTGGTGGGCAGGGGGCCCGGCGGGGAGCTGTTTTTT
CASSLVGRGPGGELFF
>TRBJ1-1|.|TRBD1|TRBV20-1
TGCAGTGCTACCGTCCCAGGGGGAGCTTTCTTT
CSATVPGGAFF
>TRBJ1-1|.|TRBD1|TRBV12-5
TGTGCTAGTGGTATGGGGACAGGGTGGACTGAAGCTTTCTTT
CASGMGTGWTEAFF
>TRBJ2-3|.|TRBD1|TRBV10-3
TGTGCCATCAGTGGTTCGGGGACAGGCTCCACAGATACGCAGTATTTT
CAISGSGTGSTDTQYF
>TRBJ1-1|.|.|TRBV5-1
TGCGCCAGCAGCTCGCAATCGAGTAACACTGAAGCTTTCTTT
CASSSQSSNTEAFF
>TRBJ2-5|.|TRBD2|TRBV18
TGTGCCAGCTCACCAAGCGGGGGTCAAGAGACCCAGTACTTC
CASSPSGGQETQYF
>TRBJ1-4|once|TRBD1|TRBV6-5
TGTGCCAGCAGTTCAGACAGGGGCCCCGTCGAAGAAAAACTGTTTTTT
CASSSDRGPVEEKLFF
>TRBJ2-3|.|TRBD1|TRBV25-1
TGTGCCAGCAGTGAAACAGGGGCACGCACAGATACGCAGTATTTT
CASSETGARTDTQYF
>TRBJ1-2|.|.|TRBV5-1
TGCGCCAGCAGCCCCGGGGGCGGGAGTAACTATGGCTACACCTTC
CASSPGGGSNYGYTF
>TRBJ2-1|.|.|TRBV2
TGTGCCAGCAACCCCCTGCTAGGGGTGGGGGGCAATGAGCAGTTCTTC
CASNPLLGVGGNEQFF
>TRBJ1-1|once|.|TRBV5-1
TGCGCCAGCAGCATCGAACAGGGAGTGGGTGGATGGGCTGAAGCTTTCTTT
CASSIEQGVGGWAEAFF
>TRBJ2-2|.|TRBD2|TRBV5-4
TGTGCCAGCAGCTTGCCTAGCGGGGGACCTAACACCGGGGAGCTGTTTTTT
CASSLPSGGPNTGELFF
>TRBJ2-5|.|.|TRBV18
TGTGCCAGCTCACCACACTCTGATGAGACCCAGTACTTC
CASSPHSDETQYF
>TRBJ2-6|once|.|TRBV6-5
TGTGCCAGCACTGCCGGCCCAGGTGGGGCCAACGTCCTGACTTTC
CASTAGPGGANVLTF